The clone carrying this TCR beta chain was detected ten times or more. The data are from a study of early T cells in non-severe SARS-CoV-2 infection. Across the whole study: Chains were not paired, and sequencing was done on bulk RNA from unsorted whole blood.

Researchers tagged individual cDNA molecules with unique molecular identifiers. Via MiXCR, TCRdb re-called the 5' RACE reads, giving one row per CDR3 protein. Found here are 52,000 or so distinct CDR3 sequences, under 8.5% of them singletons; the top ten hold 5.8%. This CDR3 has 16 amino acids. Germline-derived CDR1 and CDR2 are MDHEN and SYDVKM. The V end was cut by 2 bases, the J end by 2 bases, with 13 bases between. The receptor comes from an adult who was a healthcare worker with PCR-confirmed SARS-CoV-2 infection or an uninfected control (not recorded which). The sequencing here drew on whole blood, taken at baseline. The rearrangement links TRBV28 to TRBJ1-5, with D possibly TRBD1 on 5 matching bases. CDR3 nucleotide sequence: TGTGCCAGCAGTTTACAATGGGGGTGGGGCAATCAGCCCCAGCATTTT. Encoded protein: CASSLQWGWGNQPQHF.